A single sample is the source of the 6 T cell receptor beta chains below, sequenced in a study of blood T cells in healthy people across ages. It was with a sample-barcoded 5' primer and a J-beta primer mix that a second PCR of roughly 6 to 11 cycles was run. Using its own MiXCR run on the 5' RACE reads, TCRdb lists one record per CDR3 protein. The sample holds 500,000 to 650,000 distinct CDR3 sequences, around a quarter seen once. Separately, the same data were catalogued under a study of T cells of mothers and their children.

Sequencing input: blood. Receptors were obtained from a boy younger than 10 in good health.

V and J are TRBV6-5 and TRBJ2-2; possibly TRBD1 for D (6 bases). This CDR3 has 13 residues. Deletions cut 6 bases from V and 6 bases from J, with 11 bases between. Germline-derived CDR1 and CDR2 are MNHEY and SVGAGI. In DNA, the CDR3 is TGTGCCAGCAGCGGACAGTTCGCCGGGGAGCTGTTTTTT. Translated: CASSGQFAGELFF.

This clonotype was detected only a few times. V gene TRBV20-1 combines with J gene TRBJ2-5, with 7 positions matching TRBD2. V was clipped by 0 bases and J by 2 bases; unmatched bases: 3. Germline V lookup: CDR1 DFQATT, CDR2 SNEGSKA (reference sequence). The CDR3 spans 14 residues. The CDR3 reads CSARDERGQETQYF. Written as DNA, the CDR3 is TGCAGTGCTAGAGATGAGCGGGGACAAGAGACCCAGTACTTC.

This clonotype appeared a few times. The J gene is TRBJ1-1, the V gene TRBV15; D is possibly TRBD1 (5 bases). The CDR3 has 12 residues. Trimming stripped 5 bases from V and 10 bases from J, with 14 bases between. CDR1 is LNHNV and CDR2 is YYDKDF in the germline V gene (reference sequence). This CDR3 is CATSSPWGPAFF. CDR3 DNA: TGTGCCACCAGCTCCCCATGGGGCCCAGCTTTCTTT.

J is TRBJ1-1 and V is TRBV7-6, with 9 bases fitting TRBD1. Germline values: CDR1 SGHVS, CDR2 FNYEAQ. Unmatched junction bases numbered 5, after V lost 4 bases and J lost 2 bases. The CDR3 totals 15 residues. This chain's CDR3 is CASSWQTGGNTEAFF. As DNA, the CDR3 is TGTGCCAGCAGCTGGCAAACAGGGGGCAACACTGAAGCTTTCTTT. Together with reference TRBV7-6 and TRBJ1-1, the CDR3 gives the full variable domain: GAGVSQSPRYKVTKRGQDVALRCDPISGHVSLYWYRQALGQGPEFLTYFNYEAQQDKSGLPNDRFSAERPEGSISTLTIQRTEQRDSAMYRCASSWQTGGNTEAFFGQGTRLTVV.

V gene TRBV7-9 combines with J gene TRBJ2-7; the match to TRBD2 covers 10 bases. Germline loops: CDR1 SEHNR, CDR2 FQNEAQ (reference sequence). Trimming removed 5 bases from V and 1 base from J; junction bases left unmatched: 5. The CDR3 is 15 residues long. CDR3 nucleotides: TGTGCCAGCAGCACACCGGGACTAGCGTCCTACGAGCAGTACTTC. Translation: CASSTPGLASYEQYF.

The V gene is TRBV20-1, the J gene TRBJ1-4; D is uncertain. This CDR3 comprises 13 residues. From germline, CDR1 is DFQATT and CDR2 SNEGSKA (reference sequence). Trimming removed 3 bases from V and 10 bases from J, with 15 bases in between. The CDR3 sequence is CSASGQFPGKLFF. As DNA, the CDR3 is TGCAGTGCTAGTGGGCAGTTCCCTGGAAAACTGTTTTTT.